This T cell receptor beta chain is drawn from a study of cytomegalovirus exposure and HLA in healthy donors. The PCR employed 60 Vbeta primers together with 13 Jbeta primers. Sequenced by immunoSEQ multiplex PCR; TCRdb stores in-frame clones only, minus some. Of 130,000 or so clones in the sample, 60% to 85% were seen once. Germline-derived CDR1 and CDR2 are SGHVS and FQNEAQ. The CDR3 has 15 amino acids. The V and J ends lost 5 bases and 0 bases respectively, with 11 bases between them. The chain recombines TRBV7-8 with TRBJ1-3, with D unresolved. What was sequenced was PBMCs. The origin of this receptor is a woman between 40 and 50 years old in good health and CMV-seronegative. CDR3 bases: TGTGCCAGCAGCCCTATGGAGGGCTCTGGAAACACCATATATTTT. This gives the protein CASSPMEGSGNTIYF.